What follows are 20 T cell receptor beta chains derived from one specimen sequenced in a study of regulatory T cells. Their antigens are not known. The PCR used 52 TRBV and 13 TRBJ primers. Method: immunoSEQ multiplex PCR; TCRdb's copy keeps in-frame clones and lacks some. The data show about 32,000 clones, approximately 90% seen once. Study observations and caveats: In CD3G-deficient patients, conventional CD4+ T cells were enriched for hydrophobic CDR3 residues at positions 6 and 7.

Material for sequencing was conventional CD4+ T cells sorted from blood. The receptors stem from a young adult with CD3G deficiency.

This clone was picked up a small number of times. The CDR3 bases are TGCGCCAGCAGCTTGGCACCGGGACAGGGCTACGAGCAGTACTTC. This translates into CASSLAPGQGYEQYF. The V call is TRBV5-1, the J call TRBJ2-7; 9 bases are a match to TRBD1. The CDR3 is 15 amino acids. V dropped 0 bases and J dropped 3; count of bases not matched to a gene: 4. CDR1 and CDR2 from the germline V gene are SGHRS and YFSETQ.

This clone has just one count. The V and J genes are TRBV28 and TRBJ2-7; no definite D call. The CDR3 contains 14 residues. Between the trimmed V and J ends, which lost 4 bases and 0 bases, there was a span of 10 bases. Germline V lookup: CDR1 MDHEN, CDR2 SYDVKM. The CDR3 spells CASSSGSSSYEQYF. CDR3 DNA: TGTGCCAGCAGTTCTGGTAGCAGCTCCTACGAGCAGTACTTC.

The V and J genes are TRBV19 and TRBJ1-2; the match to TRBD1 covers 7 bases. V was clipped by 5 bases and J by 3 bases; unmatched bases: 12. This CDR3 is 16 amino acids long. Germline V gives CDR1 LNHDA, CDR2 SQIVND (reference sequence). This chain's CDR3 is CASSPSGTATYYGYTF. DNA of the CDR3: TGTGCCAGTAGTCCGTCCGGGACAGCGACCTACTATGGCTACACCTTC.

This chain links TRBV11-2 with TRBJ1-1; D might be TRBD1 (5 bases). Trimming cost V 1 base and J 1 base, with 19 bases left between them. The CDR3 consists of 18 residues. In germline, CDR1 is SGHAT, CDR2 FQNNGV. In DNA, the CDR3 is TGTGCCAGCAGCTTAGCCAGGGTAGGTGAAGATTGGAACACTGAAGCTTTCTTT. Protein product: CASSLARVGEDWNTEAFF.

The genes are TRBV5-1 and TRBJ2-6, with D possibly matching TRBD1 (6 bases). V lost 4 bases to trimming and J lost 0 bases, with 11 bases between them. The CDR3 loop spans 16 amino acids. In germline, CDR1 is SGHRS, CDR2 YFSETQ. CDR3 nucleotides: TGCGCCAGCAGCGGGGACACAAACTCTGGGGCCAACGTCCTGACTTTC. This codes for CASSGDTNSGANVLTF.

The chain links TRBV10-3 to TRBJ2-1; 7 bases align to TRBD1. CDR3 length: 13 amino acids. In germline, CDR1 is ENHRY, CDR2 SYGVKD. V lost 11 bases, J lost 4 bases, and 8 bases stayed unmatched. The CDR3, as DNA: TGTGCCTCAGGGGGAGAGACTTACAATGAGCAGTTCTTC. Translation gives CASGGETYNEQFF.

This clone appeared once. V gene TRBV5-1 combines with J gene TRBJ2-1; TRBD2 agrees at 7 bases. CDR3 length: 14 residues. Germline loops: CDR1 SGHRS, CDR2 YFSETQ. V lost 4 bases to trimming and J lost 7 bases; unmatched junction nucleotides: 8. CDR3 protein: CASSREGLRNEQFF. CDR3 nucleotide sequence: TGCGCCAGCAGCCGCGAGGGACTACGGAATGAGCAGTTCTTC.

As for this clone: Other DNA sequences in this sample translate to the same CDR3. The chain carries TRBV28 and TRBJ1-2; 7 nucleotides line up with TRBD1. Unmatched junction bases numbered 5, after V lost 5 bases and J lost 5 bases. Germline CDR1 and CDR2: MDHEN and SYDVKM. The CDR3 consists of 13 residues. CDR3 coding DNA: TGTGCCAGCAGTCGACAGGGATCGTATGGCTACACCTTC. It encodes CASSRQGSYGYTF.

Concerning this clone: One end of the junction is discordant with germline, which a read error may explain. The chain employs TRBV11-3 and TRBJ2-7, with TRBD1 matching 9 bases. Germline V gene lookup returns CDR1 SGHNT and CDR2 YENEEA. This CDR3 spans 13 amino acids. CDR3: CASSVETGGEQYF. CDR3 in DNA: TGTGCCAGCAGCGTAGAGACAGGGGGCGAGCAGTACTTC.

The chain has TRBV30 and TRBJ2-6, with D maybe TRBD1 (5 bases). The germline V gene has CDR1 GTSNPN and CDR2 SVGIG (reference sequence). V was cut by 6 bases and J by 4 bases, with 16 bases left in between. The CDR3 has 15 residues. The CDR3 DNA sequence: TGTGCCTGCCAAAAAAGGGGAACGGGGGCCAACGTCCTGACTTTC. This codes for CACQKRGTGANVLTF.

The V call is TRBV6-1, the J call TRBJ2-7; TRBD2 matches at 11 bases. This CDR3 is built from 15 residues. Trimming removed 2 bases from V and 6 bases from J; junction bases left unmatched: 6. Germline V gives CDR1 MNHNS, CDR2 SASEGT. The chain's CDR3 is CASSERGSGRGEQYF. The CDR3 coding sequence is TGTGCCAGCAGTGAAAGGGGTAGCGGGAGGGGCGAGCAGTACTTC.

In DNA form, the CDR3 reads TGTGCCAGCAGTCCCCTCGCCGGGACTAGCGGCACAGATACGCAGTATTTT. Protein: CASSPLAGTSGTDTQYF. The chain links TRBV27 to TRBJ2-3, with 10 bases identical to TRBD2. Germline V gives CDR1 MNHEY, CDR2 SMNVEV (reference sequence). This CDR3 is built from 17 residues. Trimming at V came to 5 bases and at J to 1 base, leaving 9 bases not matched to a gene.

J is TRBJ1-2 and V is TRBV19, with 8 bases fitting TRBD1. Trimming at V came to 4 bases and at J to 8 bases, leaving 6 bases not matched to a gene. Germline assignment: CDR1 LNHDA and CDR2 SQIVND (reference sequence). This CDR3 region has 13 residues. The CDR3 DNA follows: TGTGCCAGTAGTAACTTGGACAGGGCCGGCTACACCTTC. Translating gives CASSNLDRAGYTF.

This clone has just a few counts. This chain uses TRBV7-9 with TRBJ1-4; 7 bases are shared with TRBD1. The trim removed 6 bases at V and 8 bases at J, leaving 15 bases unmatched. The germline V gene encodes CDR1 SEHNR and CDR2 FQNEAQ (reference sequence). The CDR3 sequence is 16 residues long. DNA for the CDR3: TGTGCCAGCAGTTCTTCTAAGGGGGCGCGGGAAGAAAAACTGTTTTTT. Translated: CASSSSKGAREEKLFF.

This chain connects TRBV5-1 to TRBJ2-1; 7 bases are shared with TRBD2. The CDR3 length is 15 residues. After removal of 0 bases from V and 6 bases from J, the junction contained 6 bases not matched to a gene. The V gene's germline CDR1 is SGHRS and CDR2 YFSETQ. The CDR3 coding sequence is TGCGCCAGCAGCTTGGATGGCGGGAGAGGCAATGAGCAGTTCTTC. This gives the protein CASSLDGGRGNEQFF.

The genes are TRBV6-1 and TRBJ1-2; no firm D call. In germline, CDR1 is MNHNS, CDR2 SASEGT. Trimming took off 7 bases at V and 5 bases at J, with 11 bases between the two ends. The CDR3 length is 12 residues. As DNA, the CDR3 is TGTGCCAGCACCAAAGAGGGATATGGCTACACCTTC. Its translation: CASTKEGYGYTF.

This chain connects TRBV28 to TRBJ2-1; D may be TRBD1 (6 bases). Trimming stripped 6 bases from V and 7 bases from J, with 10 bases between. This CDR3 is 12 amino acids long. CDR1 and CDR2 (germline): MDHEN, SYDVKM. The CDR3: CASSLQGNEQFF. CDR3 DNA sequence: TGTGCCAGCAGCCTCCAGGGGAATGAGCAGTTCTTC.

The V and J genes are TRBV18 and TRBJ2-5, with D maybe TRBD2 (5 bases). Trimming cost V 6 bases and J 4 bases, with 6 bases left between them. Germline V gene data show CDR1 as KGHSH and CDR2 as LQKENI. The CDR3 spans 11 residues. CDR3 amino acids: CASSAGETQYF. CDR3 DNA sequence: TGTGCCAGCTCCGCGGGAGAGACCCAGTACTTC.

This clone has only a few counts. The chain couples TRBV6-1 to TRBJ2-7; 8 bases are a match to TRBD2. Unmatched junction bases numbered 8, after V lost 3 bases and J lost 4 bases. The germline gives CDR1 MNHNS, CDR2 SASEGT. This CDR3 is built from 15 residues. The CDR3 DNA sequence: TGTGCCAGCAGTGACGTGACTAGCGTCTTATACGAGCAGTACTTC. Residues: CASSDVTSVLYEQYF.

This clone was detected once. The chain links TRBV28 to TRBJ1-4; a weak D match, TRBD1 (5 bases). There are 16 residues in the CDR3. CDR1 is MDHEN, CDR2 SYDVKM, per germline. Trimming left V 5 bases short and J 4 bases short, with 17 bases between. This chain's CDR3 is CASSPRGTVNNEKLFF. The CDR3 coding sequence is TGTGCCAGCAGTCCACGCGGGACGGTAAATAATGAAAAACTGTTTTTT.